This record concerns one T cell receptor beta chain sequence. This sample was included in a study of blood T cell repertoires in COVID-19. Libraries were prepared by immunoSEQ multiplex PCR; TCRdb keeps only in-frame clonotypes and omits some of them. The table shows approximately 180,000 clones, with around 73% occurring only once. The CDR3 is 17 amino acids. Germline CDR1 LNHDA, CDR2 SQIVND (reference sequence). Trimming at V came to 0 bases and at J to 4 bases, leaving 8 bases not matched to a gene. The clonotype comes from a woman aged 45-60 years who had recovered from COVID-19. V and J are TRBV19 and TRBJ2-5; 10 positions agree with TRBD2. Material for sequencing was PBMCs or T cells enriched from blood (not recorded which). The CDR3 DNA is TGTGCCAGTAGTATAGAGGGACTAGCGTTCGAGGGAGAGACCCAGTACTTC. This translates into CASSIEGLAFEGETQYF.